This is a list of T cell receptor beta chains from one sample in a study of cytomegalovirus exposure and HLA in healthy donors. The method was immunoSEQ multiplex PCR; TCRdb's version includes in-frame clones alone and lacks a portion of them. The sample yields 130,000 to 150,000 clones, 74% seen once. Sequencing used PBMCs. These receptors came from a young man in good health and CMV-seropositive. Both conserved end residues are part of each CDR3.

V gene: TRBV5-1
CDR3 protein: CASSWRGQGYEQYF

V gene: TRBV5-1
CDR3 protein: CASRTGTGRVGELFF

V gene: TRBV5-3
CDR3 protein: CARSLGTGVSTDTQYF

V gene: TRBV5-1
CDR3 protein: CASSLDLFIEAFF

V gene: TRBV6-6
CDR3 protein: CASSYRGGTEAFF

V gene: TRBV6-4
CDR3 protein: CASSERGRAFF

V gene: TRBV5-1
CDR3 protein: CASSAEAGGYNEQFF

V gene: TRBV6-1
CDR3 protein: CASSAGLPTDTQYF

V gene: TRBV5-1
CDR3 protein: CASSLEAGPYEQYF

V gene: TRBV2
CDR3 protein: CASSGTGVGEQFF

V gene: TRBV28
CDR3 protein: CASSLRDGNEKLFF

V gene: TRBV5-1
CDR3 protein: CAISLAGGISYEQYF

V gene: TRBV5-1
CDR3 protein: CASSPSTGVNTEAFF

V gene: TRBV27
CDR3 protein: CASSLTPSGEGQYF

V gene: TRBV9
CDR3 protein: CASSVGQITGELFF

V gene: TRBV4-1
CDR3 protein: CASSLLVGGGYEQFF

V gene: TRBV27
CDR3 protein: CASRQGGSYEQYF

V gene: TRBV28
CDR3 protein: CASSLPGQGNQPQHF

V gene: TRBV5-1
CDR3 protein: CASRTSGGVNEQFF

V gene: TRBV18
CDR3 protein: CASSPVQGSSYEQYF

V gene: TRBV18
CDR3 protein: CASSPGVGATDTQYF

V gene: TRBV2
CDR3 protein: CASTSGGAGNQPQHF

V gene: TRBV7-3
CDR3 protein: CASSLRGGGNYEQYF

V gene: TRBV15
CDR3 protein: CATSREGGQGQEKLFF

V gene: TRBV10-3
CDR3 protein: CAIFRGSGYTF